This T cell receptor beta chain appears in the sequencing data of a study of CD8 T cells in Susac syndrome. An input of about 0.5 to 1 ug of RNA was subjected to reverse transcription using random hexamers. The amplification used immunoSEQ multiplex PCR on TCR beta CDR3; it spanned 54 Vbeta and 13 Jbeta. Using its own MiXCR run on the immunoSEQ multiplex PCR reads, TCRdb lists one record per CDR3 protein. Counted here are around 110,000 distinct CDR3 sequences, 96% occurring once; the ten biggest clones make up about 0.14%. Patients having Susac syndrome satisfied recently defined diagnostic criteria for definite or probable disease. The CDR3 spans 17 residues. The ends lost 5 bases at V and 1 base at J; junction bases unmatched: 11. CDR1 is SEHNR, CDR2 FQNEAQ, per germline (reference sequence).

The V gene is TRBV7-9, the J gene TRBJ2-1; 7 bases are a match to TRBD2. This sequence was found in a human donor with Susac syndrome. What was sequenced was CD4+ T cells from PBMCs. This CDR3 reads CASSPRAGVWSYNEQFF. CDR3 bases: TGTGCCAGCAGCCCACGGGCGGGAGTATGGTCCTACAATGAGCAGTTCTTC.